The 2 T cell receptor beta chains listed next were all sequenced from one sample in a study of T-cell reconstitution after alpha-beta-depleted transplantation in children (dated by TCRdb to 2016 to 2017). The library relied on PCR. Sequencer: Illumina HiSeq 2500. TCR libraries were prepared with molecular barcoding, using unique molecular identifiers to normalize TCRbeta repertoire quantification. TCRdb reworked the public reads: Q25 trimming with fastp, MiXCR clone assembly, productive beta chains retained. All rows with the same CDR3 protein become a single entry with the most common DNA and genes. The sample profile shows 65,000 to 75,000 distinct CDR3 sequences; around 4.7% of them were found once. The top ten clonotypes cover around 18% of the sample. Explained via the paper, the treatment or condition label denotes: allogeneic hematopoietic cell transplantation with graft depleted of TCRalphabeta T cells and CD19 B cells.

The sample here was PBMCs, mostly from graft donor cells, taken 180 days after TCRalphabeta/CD19-depleted stem cell transplant. The receptors shown here come from a boy less than two years old who had a stem cell transplant for acute myeloid leukemia, so the T cells may come from the graft donor.

In this sample, this clonotype turned up many times. This chain connects TRBV5-1 to TRBJ1-6; a possible D gene is TRBD1 (5 bases). The V end was cut by 2 bases, the J end by 0 bases, with 9 bases between. The germline gives CDR1 SGHRS, CDR2 YFSETQ. The CDR3 totals 16 residues. The CDR3 region is CASSLGELSYNSPLHF. In nucleotides, the CDR3 is TGCGCCAGCAGCTTAGGGGAACTCTCCTATAATTCACCCCTCCACTTT.

In the case of this clonotype: A much larger clonotype is one base distant, so this may be a read error. The V and J genes are TRBV2 and TRBJ2-2; D gene unclear. Germline V gives CDR1 SNHLY, CDR2 FYNNEI. The CDR3 is 19 residues long. The CDR3 DNA sequence: TGTACCAGCAGTTTGTGGGCAGGAGAGACACTCGCGAACACCGGGGAGCTGTTTTTT. This translates into CTSSLWAGETLANTGELFF.